The 31 T cell receptor beta chains given below trace back to one sample, sequenced in a study of monozygotic twins with inflammatory bowel disease. TCRdb reanalyzed the 5' RACE reads and collapses them to one entry per CDR3 protein, without DNA. The repertoire table contains approximately 330,000 distinct CDR3 sequences. The sample was blood. The source is a human donor with ulcerative colitis or Crohn's disease, or a healthy co-twin of an affected twin (not recorded which).

This chain links TRBV20-1 with TRBJ1-5; the TCRdb D gene call, TRBD1, has no DNA to confirm it. This CDR3 is built from 14 residues. Germline values: CDR1 DFQATT, CDR2 SNEGSKA (reference sequence). The CDR3 reads CSARRQGMLQPQHF.

The V gene is TRBV29-1, the J gene TRBJ1-1; the D gene TCRdb calls, TRBD1, cannot be checked with no DNA. Germline V gene sequence: CDR1 SQVTM, CDR2 ANQGSEA. This CDR3 spans 12 amino acids. The CDR3: CSVRPRNTEAFF. Based on the CDR3 plus reference TRBV29-1 and TRBJ1-1, the full variable domain is SAVISQKPSRDICQRGTSLTIQCQVDSQVTMMFWYRQQPGQSLTLIATANQGSEATYESGFVIDKFPISRPNLTFSTLTVSNMSPEDSSIYLCSVRPRNTEAFFGQGTRLTVV.

V usage is TRBV12-3 or TRBV12-4 and J usage is TRBJ2-2; the TCRdb call, TRBD1, lacks DNA for checking. There are 15 residues in the CDR3. The CDR3 is CASSQPTGATGELFF.

The rearrangement uses TRBV7-2 and TRBJ1-2. Germline assignment: CDR1 SGHTA and CDR2 FQGNSA. This CDR3 has 13 residues. The chain's CDR3 is CASSLTQSYGYTF.

The chain employs TRBV5-1 and TRBJ1-3. The CDR3 runs 16 residues. Per germline, CDR1 SGHRS and CDR2 YFSETQ. The CDR3 is CASSRPRAQPGNTIYF.

The rearrangement links TRBV6-1 to TRBJ1-1; there is no DNA to check the TCRdb D call of TRBD1. The CDR3 has 17 residues. Germline CDR1 is MNHNS and CDR2 is SASEGT. The CDR3 sequence is CASSEASGSRVVTEAFF.

The chain links TRBV5-1 to TRBJ2-1; TCRdb designates TRBD2, a call that cannot be tested without DNA. The CDR3 consists of 17 residues. Germline CDR1 SGHRS, CDR2 YFSETQ. This CDR3 reads CASDSGTSGEIYNEQFF.

The chain joins TRBV6-1 to TRBJ2-7. Germline values: CDR1 MNHNS, CDR2 SASEGT. The CDR3 sequence is 13 residues long. CDR3 amino acids: CASRGAGPYEQYF.

The V gene is TRBV19, the J gene TRBJ1-1. CDR1 and CDR2 from the germline V gene are LNHDA and SQIVND (reference sequence). This CDR3 is 15 amino acids long. The CDR3 loop is CATSGSYLMNTEAFF.

V gene TRBV5-1 combines with J gene TRBJ1-1; there is no DNA to check the TCRdb D call of TRBD1. The CDR3 covers 12 residues. Looked up from germline, CDR1 is SGHRS and CDR2 is YFSETQ. The CDR3 region is CASSLDRVQAFF.

V gene TRBV20-1 combines with J gene TRBJ2-5; TCRdb calls TRBD2, which cannot be checked without DNA. The CDR3 is 15 amino acids. Germline V CDR1 and CDR2: DFQATT, SNEGSKA (reference sequence). The CDR3 region is CSATTRTSGEETQYF.

The gene calls are TRBV21-1 and TRBJ2-2. TRBV21-1 is tagged as a pseudogene. CDR3 length equals 14 residues. The CDR3 protein is CASGTKIKTGELFF.

The rearrangement joins TRBV3-1 to TRBJ1-5; there is no DNA to check the TCRdb D call of TRBD1. Germline V gene sequence: CDR1 LGHDT, CDR2 YNNKEL (reference sequence). This CDR3 is built from 16 residues. CDR3 region: CASSRAGTGANQPQHF. The full variable domain, in which reference TRBV3-1 and TRBJ1-5 provide the parts outside the CDR3, is DTAVSQTPKYLVTQMGNDKSIKCEQNLGHDTMYWYKQDSKKFLKIMFSYNNKELIINETVPNRFSPKSPDKAHLNLHINSLELGDSAVYFCASSRAGTGANQPQHFGDGTRLSIL.

This CDR3 reads CAWSAGGYTGELFF. The chain combines TRBV30 with TRBJ2-2; the D call of TRBD2 rests on TCRdb alone, since no DNA is present to check it. Germline lookup yields CDR1 GTSNPN and CDR2 SVGIG (reference sequence). The CDR3 loop spans 14 amino acids.

This chain links TRBV28 with TRBJ2-7; TCRdb's D gene call, TRBD2, goes unchecked for lack of DNA. Germline CDR1 MDHEN, CDR2 SYDVKM. There are 14 residues in the CDR3. CDR3 protein: CASSDSGRSYEQYF.

The chain couples TRBV2 to TRBJ2-1. Germline CDR1 SNHLY, CDR2 FYNNEI. This CDR3 contains 15 residues. CDR3 protein: CASKTGNLIYNEQFF.

The chain links TRBV9 to TRBJ2-7; with no DNA, the TCRdb D assignment of TRBD1 cannot be verified. The length of the CDR3 is 14 residues. Germline values: CDR1 SGDLS, CDR2 YYNGEE. The CDR3: CASSVGQGVGEQYF.

The chain joins TRBV11-2 to TRBJ2-2; the TRBD1 assignment by TCRdb is unverifiable without DNA. The CDR3 loop spans 14 amino acids. The V gene's germline CDR1 is SGHAT and CDR2 FQNNGV. The CDR3: CARRRGQSTGELFF.

CDR3 in amino acids: CASSLASQGALGYTF. The J gene is TRBJ1-2, the V gene TRBV7-6; TCRdb picks TRBD1, but there is no DNA to check that call. Germline V gives CDR1 SGHVS, CDR2 FNYEAQ. The length of the CDR3 is 15 residues.

The chain combines TRBV18 with TRBJ2-5; checking the TCRdb D call of TRBD2 is not possible without DNA. Germline V lookup: CDR1 KGHSH, CDR2 LQKENI. This CDR3 contains 12 residues. The CDR3 loop is CASSREGETQYF.

The V and J genes are TRBV5-6 and TRBJ2-2; the D gene TCRdb calls, TRBD2, cannot be checked with no DNA. The CDR3 has 15 residues. Germline CDR1 is SGHDT and CDR2 is YYEEEE. The CDR3 protein is CASSGQSGIIGELFF.

The V and J genes are TRBV10-3 and TRBJ1-1; the D call of TRBD1 rests on TCRdb alone, since no DNA is present to check it. Germline V CDR1 and CDR2: ENHRY, SYGVKD. The CDR3 has 13 residues. CDR3 residues: CAARQGMNTEAFF.

CDR3: CASRNTGVYGYTF. This chain links TRBV12-3 or TRBV12-4 with TRBJ1-2; TCRdb's D call, TRBD1, is unchecked because there is no DNA. There are 13 residues in the CDR3.

The V gene is TRBV5-1, the J gene TRBJ2-3; TCRdb calls TRBD2, which cannot be checked without DNA. The CDR3 totals 15 residues. Germline lookup yields CDR1 SGHRS and CDR2 YFSETQ. This chain's CDR3 is CASSFGTASRDTQYF.

The chain joins TRBV7-9 to TRBJ2-1. The CDR3 is made up of 14 amino acids. Germline V gene sequence: CDR1 SEHNR, CDR2 FQNEAQ (reference sequence). CDR3 amino acids: CASSLPGPNNEQFF.

The J gene is TRBJ2-6, the V gene TRBV7-6. Germline CDR1 reads SGHVS; CDR2 reads FNYEAQ. The CDR3 runs 14 residues. The CDR3 protein is CASSRVSGANVLTF.

The rearrangement links TRBV6-1 to TRBJ2-1; checking the TCRdb D call of TRBD1 is not possible without DNA. Germline CDR1 and CDR2: MNHNS and SASEGT. The CDR3 totals 13 residues. The CDR3 here is CASAVGGGNEQFF.

The chain joins TRBV7-2 to TRBJ1-1. The length of the CDR3 is 12 residues. CDR1 is SGHTA, CDR2 FQGNSA, per germline. CDR3 region: CASKSVNTEAFF.

J is TRBJ2-3 and V is TRBV12-3 or TRBV12-4; the D call from TCRdb, TRBD2, cannot be confirmed without DNA. This CDR3 has 16 amino acids. CDR3: CASSFGRARNTDTQYF.

J is TRBJ2-5 and V is TRBV7-2. The CDR3 spans 15 residues. Germline V lookup: CDR1 SGHTA, CDR2 FQGNSA. CDR3 sequence: CASSLALTAQETQYF. Together with reference TRBV7-2 and TRBJ2-5, the CDR3 gives the full variable domain: GAGVSQSPSNKVTEKGKDVELRCDPISGHTALYWYRQSLGQGLEFLIYFQGNSAPDKSGLPSDRFSAERTGGSVSTLTIQRTQQEDSAVYLCASSLALTAQETQYFGPGTRLLVL.

The rearrangement uses TRBV28 and TRBJ1-1; TCRdb returns TRBD1, unconfirmable since there is no DNA. There are 16 residues in the CDR3. Germline V lookup: CDR1 MDHEN, CDR2 SYDVKM. The CDR3 spells CASSTLESRENTEAFF.